This T cell receptor beta chain was found in a study of blood T cell repertoires in COVID-19. Study-wide context: Samples representing acute and convalescent COVID-19 were sourced from the United States, Italy and Spain.

In the authors' workflow: From reference gene primer amplification, estimates of nucleated cell counts were derived. Assay used: immunoSEQ multiplex PCR; TCRdb lists only in-frame clones, some missing. V, J and clone size are those of that table, while D and trimming were read from the DNA. Of approximately 200,000 clones listed, over 80% are singletons. The CDR3 loop spans 13 amino acids. Germline-derived CDR1 and CDR2 are SEHNR and FQNEAQ (reference sequence). J lost 9 bases, V lost 5 bases, and 9 bases had no gene match. Recovered participants had two consecutive negative NP/OP PCR tests, healthcare professional clearance, or symptom resolution.

Sequenced input: PBMCs or T cells enriched from blood (not recorded which). V gene TRBV7-9 combines with J gene TRBJ1-1; 7 positions match TRBD1. This receptor was obtained from a man aged 30 to 39 who had recovered from COVID-19. The DNA for the CDR3 is TGTGCCAGCAGCCTCCAGACAGGGTCTCAAGCTTTCTTT. Amino acid sequence: CASSLQTGSQAFF.